The following is a T cell receptor (beta chain) sequence with its context. What it recognizes is unknown. The time point denotes: cycle 4 day 1 (C4D1), after less than 7 weeks of nivolumab. There was relapse after autologous stem cell transplantation in every patient, and there was variation in brentuximab vedotin exposure. The source of the sample is a study of PD-1 blockade in classical Hodgkin lymphoma. General study points: Patients newly diagnosed and complete responders had comparable baseline diversity. In CD4+ cells, TCR diversity went up significantly by C4D1, but in CD8+ cells it did not.

Generated by immunoSEQ multiplex PCR, the TCRdb table keeps only in-frame clones and is missing some. The sample consists of tens of thousands of clones, 90% of them appearing once. This CDR3 has 15 residues. Germline V gives CDR1 SSHAT, CDR2 FNYEAQ (reference sequence). J was trimmed by 9 bases and V by 1 base; bases with no gene match: 9. The gene calls are TRBV7-7 and TRBJ2-1; 7 nucleotides line up with TRBD2. The source of this sequence is a human donor with classical Hodgkin lymphoma. Sequencing was performed on peripheral blood mononuclear cells (PBMCs), taken before the fourth cycle of nivolumab. CDR3 sequence reads: CASSLEATAGTEQFF. The CDR3 region has the DNA TGTGCCAGCAGCTTAGAAGCCACAGCGGGAACTGAGCAGTTCTTC.